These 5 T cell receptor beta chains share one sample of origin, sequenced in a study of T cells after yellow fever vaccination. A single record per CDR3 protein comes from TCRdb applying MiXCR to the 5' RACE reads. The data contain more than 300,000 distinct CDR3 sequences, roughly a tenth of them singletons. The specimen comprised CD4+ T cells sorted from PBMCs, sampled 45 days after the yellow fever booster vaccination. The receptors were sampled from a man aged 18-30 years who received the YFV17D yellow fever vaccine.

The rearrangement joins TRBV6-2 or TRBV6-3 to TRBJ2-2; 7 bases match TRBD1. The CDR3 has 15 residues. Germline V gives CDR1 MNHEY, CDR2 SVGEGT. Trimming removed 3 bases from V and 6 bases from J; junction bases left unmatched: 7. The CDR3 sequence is CASSYGLQGSGELFF. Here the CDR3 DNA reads TGTGCCAGCAGTTATGGCCTACAGGGGTCCGGGGAGCTGTTTTTT.

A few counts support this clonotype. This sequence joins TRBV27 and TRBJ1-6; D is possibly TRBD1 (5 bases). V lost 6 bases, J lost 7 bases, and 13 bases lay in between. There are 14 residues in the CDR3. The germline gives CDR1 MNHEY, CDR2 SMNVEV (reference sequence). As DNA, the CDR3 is TGTGCCAGCAGCCTCAGGGCCGGGAATTCACCCCTCCACTTT. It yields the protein CASSLRAGNSPLHF.

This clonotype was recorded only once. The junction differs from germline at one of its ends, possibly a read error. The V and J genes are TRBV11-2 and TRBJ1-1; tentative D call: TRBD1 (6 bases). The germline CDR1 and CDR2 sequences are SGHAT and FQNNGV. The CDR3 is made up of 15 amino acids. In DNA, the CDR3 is TGTGCCAGCAGCTTAGCGGGGGCTCAGAACTCTGAGGCTTTCTTT. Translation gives CASSLAGAQNSEAFF. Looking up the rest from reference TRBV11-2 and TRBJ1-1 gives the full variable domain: EAGVAQSPRYKIIEKRQSVAFWCNPISGHATLYWYQQILGQGPKLLIQFQNNGVVDDSQLPKDRFSAERLKGVDSTLKIQPAKLEDSAVYLCASSLAGAQNSEAFFGQGTRLTVV.

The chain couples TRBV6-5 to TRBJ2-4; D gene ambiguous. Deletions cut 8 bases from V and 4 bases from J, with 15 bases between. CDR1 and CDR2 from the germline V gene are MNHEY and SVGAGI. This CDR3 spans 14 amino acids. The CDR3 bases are TGTGCCAGCTCCTACCTCGACAAGAAAAACATTCAGTACTTC. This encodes CASSYLDKKNIQYF.

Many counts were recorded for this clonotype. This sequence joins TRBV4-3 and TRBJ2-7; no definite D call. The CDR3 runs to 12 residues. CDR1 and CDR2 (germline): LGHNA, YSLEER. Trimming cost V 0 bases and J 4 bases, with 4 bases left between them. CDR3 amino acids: CASSQDRYEQYF. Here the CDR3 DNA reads TGCGCCAGCAGCCAAGACAGGTACGAGCAGTACTTC.